Following are 12 T cell receptor beta chains from one sample sequenced in a study of blood T cell repertoires in COVID-19. Profiling relied on immunoSEQ multiplex PCR, and the TCRdb table lists in-frame clones only, not all of them. The repertoire holds roughly 81,000 clones, with around nine tenths as singletons. The material sequenced was peripheral blood. Receptors were obtained from an older man with active or convalescent COVID-19.

The chain recombines TRBV7-9 with TRBJ2-2, with D perhaps matching TRBD1 (5 bases). The V end lost 5 bases, the J end lost 4 bases, and 11 bases lay between the germline ends. CDR1 and CDR2 from the germline V gene are SEHNR and FQNEAQ (reference sequence). This CDR3 is 14 amino acids long. The CDR3 is CASSRYRSTGELFF. The CDR3 DNA is TGTGCCAGCAGCCGATACAGGAGCACCGGGGAGCTGTTTTTT.

V usage is TRBV9 and J usage is TRBJ1-1; no firm D call. The CDR3 has 14 residues. Trimming cost V 0 bases and J 3 bases, with 9 bases left between them. Germline V gene sequence: CDR1 SGDLS, CDR2 YYNGEE. The DNA for the CDR3 is TGTGCCAGCAGCGTAGTTGGGAGGGACACTGAAGCTTTCTTT. Protein product: CASSVVGRDTEAFF. The variable domain in full, with the rest retrieved from reference TRBV9 and TRBJ1-1, is DSGVTQTPKHLITATGQRVTLRCSPRSGDLSVYWYQQSLDQGLQFLIQYYNGEERAKGNILERFSAQQFPDLHSELNLSSLELGDSALYFCASSVVGRDTEAFFGQGTRLTVV.

V gene TRBV5-6 combines with J gene TRBJ1-6, with D possibly matching TRBD1 (6 bases). This CDR3 is 15 amino acids long. V lost 2 bases to trimming and J lost 7 bases, with 13 bases between them. Germline V CDR1 and CDR2: SGHDT, YYEEEE. CDR3 nucleotides: TGTGCCAGCAGCTTCGCAGGGGCGCGAAATTCACCCCTCCACTTT. Translation gives CASSFAGARNSPLHF.

This clone was recorded only once. The rearrangement uses TRBV5-1 and TRBJ1-2; TRBD1 agrees at 9 bases. The CDR3 covers 15 residues. Germline lookup yields CDR1 SGHRS and CDR2 YFSETQ. V shed 2 bases and J 7 bases; nucleotides not matched to a gene: 9. CDR3 in DNA: TGCGCCAGCAGCTTACAGGGGGCCTGGTCGGCTGGCTACACCTTC. Translating gives CASSLQGAWSAGYTF.

This clone was seen once. The CDR3 region has the DNA TGTGCCAGCAGCTTCCGAGGACAGGGGAACTCACCCCTCCACTTT. It encodes CASSFRGQGNSPLHF. The rearrangement links TRBV7-6 to TRBJ1-6; 9 bases are a match to TRBD1. The germline V gene has CDR1 SGHVS and CDR2 FNYEAQ. Trimming at V came to 3 bases and at J to 10 bases, leaving 7 bases not matched to a gene. The CDR3 is made up of 15 amino acids.

CDR3 in DNA: TGTGCCAGCAACGCAGGCCTACACTCTGGAAACACCATATATTTT. This codes for CASNAGLHSGNTIYF. The rearrangement links TRBV28 to TRBJ1-3; no reliable D call. The ends were cut back, 7 bases at V and 0 bases at J, with 13 bases in the middle. This CDR3 comprises 15 residues. In germline, CDR1 is MDHEN, CDR2 SYDVKM.

The CDR3 coding sequence is TGTGCCAGCATCAAGGGGCAGGGGGCGGAAGGCTACACCTTC. Translating gives CASIKGQGAEGYTF. The chain recombines TRBV28 with TRBJ1-2; 8 positions agree with TRBD1. The CDR3 has 14 amino acids. The V segment lost 7 bases and the J segment 8 bases; nucleotides outside the gene matches: 12. In germline, CDR1 is MDHEN, CDR2 SYDVKM.

V usage is TRBV10-3 and J usage is TRBJ2-7; tentative D call: TRBD1 (6 bases). Trimming took off 10 bases at V and 0 bases at J, with 16 bases between the two ends. CDR3 length: 14 amino acids. The germline CDR1 and CDR2 sequences are ENHRY and SYGVKD. The CDR3 protein is CASQIRDTSYEQYF. CDR3 nucleotides: TGTGCCAGTCAGATCCGGGACACCTCCTACGAGCAGTACTTC.

The chain carries TRBV24-1 and TRBJ1-1; perhaps TRBD1 as D (6 bases). Between the trimmed V and J ends, which lost 2 bases and 1 base, there was a span of 10 bases. Germline CDR1 KGHDR, CDR2 SFDVKD. This CDR3 region has 15 residues. The CDR3 loop is CATSDSTQGNTEAFF. CDR3 in DNA: TGTGCCACCAGTGATTCGACACAGGGGAACACTGAAGCTTTCTTT.

About this clone itself: In the same sample, other DNA sequences code for this CDR3. This chain uses TRBV5-1 with TRBJ1-5; 11 bases agree with TRBD1. The junction had 1 base not matched to a gene; V was cut back by 3 bases and J by 5 bases. This CDR3 comprises 14 residues. CDR1 SGHRS and CDR2 YFSETQ come from the germline V gene. CDR3 coding DNA: TGCGCCAGCAGCTGGGGACAGGGGGATCAGCCCCAGCATTTT. As protein: CASSWGQGDQPQHF.

This chain joins TRBV19 and TRBJ2-5; TRBD1 agrees at 7 bases. J gave up 2 bases and V 5 bases, and 5 bases lay outside the gene matches. CDR1 LNHDA and CDR2 SQIVND come from the germline V gene (reference sequence). This CDR3 has 14 amino acids. The DNA of the CDR3 is TGTGCCAGTAGTCCCGGACAGGATCAAGAGACCCAGTACTTC. Translating it yields CASSPGQDQETQYF.

In this sample, this clone turned up once. The chain combines TRBV7-2 with TRBJ2-7; weak D call: TRBD1 (5 bases). Germline V CDR1 and CDR2: SGHTA, FQGNSA. V gave up 1 base and J gave up 6 bases, with 16 bases separating them. The CDR3 runs 15 residues. The CDR3 DNA reads as TGTGCCAGCAGCTTAGTTTATGGGGCGAAAGCCGAGCAGTACTTC. It translates to CASSLVYGAKAEQYF.